This TCR beta chain was sequenced during a study of a mutant IDH1 vaccine in newly diagnosed glioma. Overall study context: Beginning 4-6 weeks after radiotherapy alone, or with temozolomide cycles, vaccination took place. Every participant had undergone radiotherapy, temozolomide, or both before, and most underwent both. General study results and limits: A vaccine-induced immune response developed in more than 85% of the patients.

As for time point: week 47, end of study. Topical imiquimod accompanied each vaccine dose, which consisted of 300 ug of mutant IDH1 20-mer peptide. Vaccination of patients was performed eight times, in weeks 1, 3, 5, 7, 11, 15, 19 and 23. A remark on this clone: Its antigen is not known.

This table comes from immunoSEQ multiplex PCR, and its TCRdb copy is limited to in-frame clones, with some not included. In the table there are tens of thousands of clones, about 61% of which are singletons. The receptor's source is a man between 40 and 49 years old with glioma. Some clones in this sample may be carry-over from other donors' samples. The specimen was peripheral blood mononuclear cells (PBMCs), collected from a glioma patient whose treatment included an IDH1 peptide vaccine.

The CDR3 coding sequence is TGTGCCAGTCGCGACCGACAACCGAGCTACGAGCAGTACTTC. Its translation is CASRDRQPSYEQYF. This chain connects TRBV27 to TRBJ2-7; no definite D call. The CDR3 extends over 14 amino acids. The V and J ends lost 9 bases and 3 bases respectively, with 18 bases between them. CDR1 MNHEY and CDR2 SMNVEV come from the germline V gene (reference sequence).